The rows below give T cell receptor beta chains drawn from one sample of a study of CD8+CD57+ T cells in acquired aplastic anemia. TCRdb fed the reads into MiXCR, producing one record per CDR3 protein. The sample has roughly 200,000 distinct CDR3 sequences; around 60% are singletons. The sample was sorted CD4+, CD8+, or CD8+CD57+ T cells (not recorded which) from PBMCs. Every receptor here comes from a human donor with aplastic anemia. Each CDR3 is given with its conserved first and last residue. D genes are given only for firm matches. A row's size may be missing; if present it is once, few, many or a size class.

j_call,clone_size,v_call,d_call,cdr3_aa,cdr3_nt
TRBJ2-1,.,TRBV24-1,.,CATSDFVPGGLHEQFF,TGTGCCACCAGTGATTTTGTCCCGGGGGGCCTTCATGAGCAGTTCTTC
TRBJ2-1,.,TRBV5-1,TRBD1,CASSFDPGTGAHNEQFF,TGCGCCAGCAGCTTCGACCCCGGGACAGGGGCACACAATGAGCAGTTCTTC
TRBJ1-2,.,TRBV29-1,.,CSVVRGDYGYTF,TGCAGCGTAGTGAGAGGTGACTATGGCTACACCTTC
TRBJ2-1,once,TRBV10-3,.,CAISGGEVGDNEQFF,TGTGCCATCAGTGGGGGAGAGGTCGGGGACAATGAGCAGTTCTTC
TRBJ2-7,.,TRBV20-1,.,CSAGRRGAVDEQYF,TGCAGTGCTGGAAGGAGGGGGGCAGTGGACGAGCAGTACTTC
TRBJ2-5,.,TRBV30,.,CAWSKGWLAKSQETQYF,TGTGCCTGGAGTAAAGGTTGGCTAGCGAAATCCCAAGAGACCCAGTACTTC
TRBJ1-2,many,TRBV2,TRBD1,CASRGDRDYGYTF,TGTGCCAGCAGGGGGGACAGGGACTATGGCTACACCTTC
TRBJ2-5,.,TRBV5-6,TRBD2,CASSFGLAGGKETQYF,TGTGCCAGCAGCTTTGGGCTAGCGGGGGGCAAAGAGACCCAGTACTTC
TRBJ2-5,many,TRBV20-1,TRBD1,CSASDRAQETQYF,TGCAGTGCTAGCGACAGGGCCCAAGAGACCCAGTACTTC
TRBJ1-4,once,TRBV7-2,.,CASSPQVQPNEKLFF,TGTGCCAGCAGCCCTCAGGTTCAACCTAATGAAAAACTGTTTTTT
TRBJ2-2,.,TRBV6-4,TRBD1,CASSEGQENTGELFF,TGTGCCAGCAGTGAGGGACAGGAGAACACCGGGGAGCTGTTTTTT
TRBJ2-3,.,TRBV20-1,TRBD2,CSATFPAGGRETQYF,TGCAGTGCTACGTTCCCAGCGGGGGGGCGGGAGACGCAGTATTTT
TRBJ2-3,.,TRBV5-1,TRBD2,CASSLGTSGGGGTDTQYF,TGCGCCAGCAGCCTCGGGACTAGCGGGGGCGGGGGCACAGATACGCAGTATTTT
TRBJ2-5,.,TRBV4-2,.,CASSQEETQYF,TGTGCCAGCAGCCAGGAGGAGACCCAGTACTTC
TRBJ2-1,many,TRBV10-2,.,CASSRDPYNEQFF,TGCGCCAGCAGCAGGGACCCTTACAATGAGCAGTTCTTC
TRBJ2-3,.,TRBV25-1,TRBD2,CASSEVSGLAGEEDTQYF,TGTGCCAGCAGTGAAGTCTCCGGACTAGCGGGGGAGGAGGATACGCAGTATTTT
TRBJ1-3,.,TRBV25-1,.,CASSESGAGNTIYF,TGTGCCAGCAGTGAATCGGGGGCTGGAAACACCATATATTTT
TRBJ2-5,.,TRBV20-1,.,CSAIIGINRGAFQETQYF,TGCAGTGCTATTATCGGGATAAATCGCGGGGCGTTCCAAGAGACCCAGTACTTC
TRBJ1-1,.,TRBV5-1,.,CASSLDSRNTEAFF,TGCGCCAGCAGCTTGGATTCCCGGAACACTGAAGCTTTCTTT
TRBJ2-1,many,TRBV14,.,CASSQLSQVTTYNEQFF,TGTGCCAGCAGCCAATTATCGCAGGTAACTACCTACAATGAGCAGTTCTTC
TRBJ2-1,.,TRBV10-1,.,CASSESWDYNEQFF,TGCGCCAGCAGTGAGTCCTGGGACTACAATGAGCAGTTCTTC
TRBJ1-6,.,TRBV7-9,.,CASSSQGDNSPLHF,TGTGCCAGCAGCTCACAGGGAGATAATTCACCCCTCCACTTT
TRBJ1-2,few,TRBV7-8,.,CASSLAYEGVSGYTF,TGTGCCAGCAGCTTAGCGTATGAGGGGGTTAGCGGCTACACCTTC
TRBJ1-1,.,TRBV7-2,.,CASSFQKNAGTEAFF,TGTGCCAGCAGCTTCCAGAAAAATGCTGGTACTGAAGCTTTCTTT
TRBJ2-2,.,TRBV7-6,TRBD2,CASSPASGGGTGELFF,TGTGCCAGCAGCCCTGCCAGCGGGGGAGGCACCGGGGAGCTGTTTTTT
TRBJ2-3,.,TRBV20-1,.,CSAPLAGDTQYF,TGCAGTGCGCCTCTAGCTGGAGATACGCAGTATTTT
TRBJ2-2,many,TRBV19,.,CASGKRGMGGELFF,TGTGCCAGTGGGAAAAGGGGGATGGGCGGGGAGCTGTTTTTT
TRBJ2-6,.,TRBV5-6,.,CASSLPGASGANVLTF,TGTGCCAGCAGCTTGCCGGGAGCCTCTGGGGCCAACGTCCTGACTTTC
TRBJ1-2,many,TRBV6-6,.,CASSYALTNYGYTF,TGTGCCAGCAGTTACGCCCTGACTAACTATGGCTACACCTTC
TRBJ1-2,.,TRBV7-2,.,CASSLGGDGYTF,TGTGCCAGCAGCTTAGGGGGGGATGGCTACACCTTC
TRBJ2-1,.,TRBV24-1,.,CATRHRNEQFF,TGTGCCACCAGACATCGTAATGAGCAGTTCTTC
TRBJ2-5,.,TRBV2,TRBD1,CASSVQGRLSGETQYF,TGTGCCAGCAGTGTACAGGGGCGACTATCCGGGGAGACCCAGTACTTC
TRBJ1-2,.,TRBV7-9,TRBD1,CASSPNQGDNGYTF,TGCGCCAGCAGCCCTAATCAGGGGGACAATGGCTACACCTTC
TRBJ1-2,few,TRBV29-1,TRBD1,CSVEQGEAYGYTF,TGCAGCGTTGAACAGGGGGAGGCATATGGCTACACCTTC
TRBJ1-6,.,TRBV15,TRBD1,CATRYGTGAISPLHF,TGTGCCACCAGGTACGGGACAGGGGCAATTTCACCCCTCCACTTT
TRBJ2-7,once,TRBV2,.,CTSSDGSGGTYEQYF,TGTACCAGCAGTGACGGTTCGGGGGGCACCTACGAGCAGTACTTC
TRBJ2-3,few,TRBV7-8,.,CASSLGQLRDTQYF,TGTGCCAGCAGCTTAGGTCAGCTCCGGGATACGCAGTATTTT
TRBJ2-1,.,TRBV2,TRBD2,CASNSGTSGYNEQFF,TGTGCCAGCAACTCCGGGACTAGCGGCTACAATGAGCAGTTCTTC
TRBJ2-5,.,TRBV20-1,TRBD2,CSAQRGVQETQYF,TGCAGTGCTCAGCGGGGGGTCCAAGAGACCCAGTACTTC
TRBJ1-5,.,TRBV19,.,CASSIGNSNQPQHF,TGTGCCAGTAGTATTGGGAATAGCAATCAGCCCCAGCATTTT
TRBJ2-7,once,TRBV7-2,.,CASSSSRNYEQYF,TGTGCCAGCAGCTCCTCACGTAACTACGAGCAGTACTTC
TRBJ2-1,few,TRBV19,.,CASSKSGTYYNEQFF,TGTGCCAGTAGCAAGTCCGGGACCTATTACAATGAGCAGTTCTTC
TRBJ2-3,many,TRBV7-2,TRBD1,CASSLRDRYTDTQYF,TGTGCCAGCAGCTTAAGGGACAGATACACAGATACGCAGTATTTT
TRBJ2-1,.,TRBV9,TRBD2,CASSALGLALDEQFF,TGTGCCAGCAGCGCCCTCGGACTAGCGCTAGATGAGCAGTTCTTC
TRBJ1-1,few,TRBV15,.,CATSSNRARDTEAFF,TGTGCCACCAGCAGTAATCGGGCACGGGACACTGAAGCTTTCTTT
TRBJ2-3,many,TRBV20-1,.,CSASMSVFTDTQYF,TGCAGTGCTAGTATGTCAGTCTTCACAGATACGCAGTATTTT
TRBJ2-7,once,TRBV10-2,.,CASSEGVRDYEQYF,TGCGCCAGCAGTGAGGGGGTGCGGGACTACGAGCAGTACTTC
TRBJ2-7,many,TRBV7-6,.,CASSLGQSSYEQYF,TGTGCCAGCAGCCTTGGTCAAAGCTCCTACGAGCAGTACTTC
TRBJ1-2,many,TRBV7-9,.,CASSLGAGYDYGYTF,TGTGCCAGCAGCTTAGGGGCAGGGTACGACTATGGCTACACCTTC
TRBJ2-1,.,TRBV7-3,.,CASSLGTFLSEQFF,TGTGCCAGCAGCTTAGGGACATTCCTCTCTGAGCAGTTCTTC
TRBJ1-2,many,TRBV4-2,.,CASSQAIFGDFYGYTF,TGTGCCAGCAGCCAAGCGATATTCGGGGACTTCTATGGCTACACCTTC
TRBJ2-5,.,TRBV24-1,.,CATSDSGRRVSETQYF,TGTGCCACCAGTGATTCGGGGCGGAGGGTCAGTGAGACCCAGTACTTC
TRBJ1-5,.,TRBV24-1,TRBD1,CATSDPRGQNGQPQHF,TGTGCCACCAGTGATCCTAGGGGACAGAACGGTCAGCCCCAGCATTTT
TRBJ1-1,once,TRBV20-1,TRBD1,CSARGVGQGNTEAFF,TGCAGTGCTAGAGGGGTGGGACAGGGGAACACTGAAGCTTTCTTT
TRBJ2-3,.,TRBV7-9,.,CASSFGLAIDTQYF,TGTGCCAGCAGCTTTGGACTGGCGATAGATACGCAGTATTTT